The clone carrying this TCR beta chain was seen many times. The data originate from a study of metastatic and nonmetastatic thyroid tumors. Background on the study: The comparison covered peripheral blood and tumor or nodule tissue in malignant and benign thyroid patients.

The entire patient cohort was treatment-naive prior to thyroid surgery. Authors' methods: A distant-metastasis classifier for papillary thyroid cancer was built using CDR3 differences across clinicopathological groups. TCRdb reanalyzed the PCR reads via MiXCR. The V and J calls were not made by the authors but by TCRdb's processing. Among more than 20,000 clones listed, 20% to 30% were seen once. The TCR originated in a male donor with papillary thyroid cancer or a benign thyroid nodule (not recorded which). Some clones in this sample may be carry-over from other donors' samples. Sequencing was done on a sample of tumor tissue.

Written as DNA, the CDR3 is TGTGCCACCAGTGATGGGGGAGATACGCAGTATTTT. It translates to CATSDGGDTQYF. This sequence joins TRBV24-1 and TRBJ2-3; D tentatively reads TRBD1 or TRBD2 (5 bases each). This CDR3 region has 12 residues. Trimming stripped 3 bases from V and 5 bases from J, with 5 bases between. Germline-derived CDR1 and CDR2 are KGHDR and SFDVKD.